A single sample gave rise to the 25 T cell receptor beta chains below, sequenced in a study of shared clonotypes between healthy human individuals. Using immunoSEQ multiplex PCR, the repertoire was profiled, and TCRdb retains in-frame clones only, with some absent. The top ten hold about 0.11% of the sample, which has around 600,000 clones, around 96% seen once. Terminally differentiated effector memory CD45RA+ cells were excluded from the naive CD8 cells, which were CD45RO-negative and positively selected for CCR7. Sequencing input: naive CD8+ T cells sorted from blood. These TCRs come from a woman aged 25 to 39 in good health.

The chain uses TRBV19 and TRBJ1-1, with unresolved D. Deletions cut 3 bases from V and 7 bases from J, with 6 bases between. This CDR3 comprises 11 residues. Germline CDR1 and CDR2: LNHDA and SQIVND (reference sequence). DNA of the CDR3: TGTGCCAGTAGTATTGACGGTGAAGCTTTCTTT. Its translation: CASSIDGEAFF. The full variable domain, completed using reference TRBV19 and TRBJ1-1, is DGGITQSPKYLFRKEGQNVTLSCEQNLNHDAMYWYRQDPGQGLRLIYYSQIVNDFQKGDIAEGYSVSREKKESFPLTVTSAQKNPTAFYLCASSIDGEAFFGQGTRLTVV.

The DNA of the CDR3 is TGTGCCAGCAGTGACCGATATCGCTACGAGCAGTACTTC. This sequence encodes CASSDRYRYEQYF. The chain links TRBV27 to TRBJ2-7; D not certain. The V gene's germline CDR1 is MNHEY and CDR2 SMNVEV (reference sequence). The CDR3 is made up of 13 amino acids. V was shortened by 5 bases and J by 3 bases, with 11 bases between the two germline ends.

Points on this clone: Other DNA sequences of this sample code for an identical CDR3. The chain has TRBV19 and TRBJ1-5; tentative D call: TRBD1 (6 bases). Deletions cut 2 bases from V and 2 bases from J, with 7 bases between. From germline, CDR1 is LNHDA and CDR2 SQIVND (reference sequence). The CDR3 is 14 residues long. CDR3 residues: CASSIRGGNQPQHF. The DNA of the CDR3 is TGTGCCAGTAGTATAAGGGGGGGCAATCAGCCCCAGCATTTT.

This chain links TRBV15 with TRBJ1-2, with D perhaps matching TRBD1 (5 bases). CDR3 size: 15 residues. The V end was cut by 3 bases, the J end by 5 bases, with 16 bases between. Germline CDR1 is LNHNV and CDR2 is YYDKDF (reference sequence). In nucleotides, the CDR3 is TGTGCCACCAGCAGGGGTTTGGGGACGGCTTATGGCTACACCTTC. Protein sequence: CATSRGLGTAYGYTF.

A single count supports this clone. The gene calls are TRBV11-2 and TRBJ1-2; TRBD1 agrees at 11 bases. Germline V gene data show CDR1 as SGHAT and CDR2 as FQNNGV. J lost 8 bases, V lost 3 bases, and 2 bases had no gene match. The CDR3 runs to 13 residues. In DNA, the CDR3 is TGTGCCAGCAGCTTGGGACAGGGGGGAGGCTACACCTTC. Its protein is CASSLGQGGGYTF.

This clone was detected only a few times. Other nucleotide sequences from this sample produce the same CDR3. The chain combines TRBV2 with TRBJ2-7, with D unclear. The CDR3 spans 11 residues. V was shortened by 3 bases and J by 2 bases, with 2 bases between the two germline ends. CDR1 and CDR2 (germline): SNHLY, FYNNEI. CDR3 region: CASSDPYEQYF. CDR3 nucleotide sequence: TGTGCCAGCAGTGACCCCTACGAGCAGTACTTC. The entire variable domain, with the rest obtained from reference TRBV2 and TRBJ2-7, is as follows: EPEVTQTPSHQVTQMGQEVILRCVPISNHLYFYWYRQILGQKVEFLVSFYNNEISEKSEIFDDQFSVERPDGSNFTLKIRSTKLEDSAMYFCASSDPYEQYFGPGTRLTVT.

Written as DNA, the CDR3 is TGTGCCAGCAGCTTAGATTCATCCCGACTAGGGTACAATGAGCAGTTCTTC. Translating it yields CASSLDSSRLGYNEQFF. The chain employs TRBV11-3 and TRBJ2-1, with D possibly being TRBD2 (6 bases). The V gene's germline CDR1 is SGHNT and CDR2 YENEEA. The CDR3 consists of 17 residues. With 0 bases removed from V and 4 bases from J, the gap between germline ends came to 16 bases.

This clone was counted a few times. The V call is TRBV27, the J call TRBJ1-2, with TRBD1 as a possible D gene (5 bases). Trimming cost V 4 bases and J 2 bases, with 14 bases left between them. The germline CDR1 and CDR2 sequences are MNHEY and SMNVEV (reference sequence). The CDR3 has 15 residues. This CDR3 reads CASSSVDGGNYGYTF. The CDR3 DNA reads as TGTGCCAGCAGTTCGGTAGATGGGGGAAACTATGGCTACACCTTC.

The chain's CDR3 is CASSQTGGFYEQYF. The DNA of the CDR3 is TGTGCCAGCAGTCAGACAGGAGGGTTTTACGAGCAGTACTTC. V gene TRBV28 combines with J gene TRBJ2-5, with D perhaps matching TRBD1 or TRBD2 (6 bases each). The tail of the sequence fits TRBJ2-7 better, so the J call may be wrong. This CDR3 has 14 amino acids. Germline lookup yields CDR1 MDHEN and CDR2 SYDVKM.

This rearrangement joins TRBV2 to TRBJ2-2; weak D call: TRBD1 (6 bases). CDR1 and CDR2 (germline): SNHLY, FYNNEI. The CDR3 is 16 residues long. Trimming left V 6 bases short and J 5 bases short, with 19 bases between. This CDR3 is CASRSPGQPNTGELFF. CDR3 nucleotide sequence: TGTGCCAGCAGATCACCGGGACAACCAAATACCGGGGAGCTGTTTTTT.

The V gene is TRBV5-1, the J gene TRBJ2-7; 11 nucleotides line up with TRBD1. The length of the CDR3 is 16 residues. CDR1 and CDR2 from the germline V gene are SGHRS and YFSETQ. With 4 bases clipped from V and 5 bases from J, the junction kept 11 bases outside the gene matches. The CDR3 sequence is CASSLMGQGGFDEQYF. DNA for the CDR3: TGCGCCAGCAGCCTGATGGGACAGGGGGGTTTCGACGAGCAGTACTTC.

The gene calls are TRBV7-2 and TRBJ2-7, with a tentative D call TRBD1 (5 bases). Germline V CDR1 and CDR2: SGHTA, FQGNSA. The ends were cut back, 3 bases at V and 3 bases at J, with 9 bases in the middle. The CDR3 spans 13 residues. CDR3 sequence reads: CASSFGALYEQYF. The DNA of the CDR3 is TGTGCCAGCAGCTTTGGGGCCCTCTACGAGCAGTACTTC. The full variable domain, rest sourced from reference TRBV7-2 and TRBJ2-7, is GAGVSQSPSNKVTEKGKDVELRCDPISGHTALYWYRQSLGQGLEFLIYFQGNSAPDKSGLPSDRFSAERTGGSVSTLTIQRTQQEDSAVYLCASSFGALYEQYFGPGTRLTVT.

The CDR3 region has the DNA TGTGCCAGCAGTGAGGTGGGGAAATTGGGCTCCGAGCAGTACTTC. Residues: CASSEVGKLGSEQYF. The V and J genes are TRBV2 and TRBJ2-7; D gene ambiguous. CDR1 is SNHLY, CDR2 FYNNEI, per germline. CDR3 length: 15 amino acids. Trimming left V 3 bases short and J 6 bases short, with 18 bases between.

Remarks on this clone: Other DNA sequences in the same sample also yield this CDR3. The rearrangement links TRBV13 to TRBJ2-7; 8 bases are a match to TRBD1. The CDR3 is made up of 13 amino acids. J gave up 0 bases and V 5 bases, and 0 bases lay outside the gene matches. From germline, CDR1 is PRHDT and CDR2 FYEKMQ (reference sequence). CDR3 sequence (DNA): TGTGCCAGCAGCGGGACAGGCTCCTACGAGCAGTACTTC. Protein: CASSGTGSYEQYF.

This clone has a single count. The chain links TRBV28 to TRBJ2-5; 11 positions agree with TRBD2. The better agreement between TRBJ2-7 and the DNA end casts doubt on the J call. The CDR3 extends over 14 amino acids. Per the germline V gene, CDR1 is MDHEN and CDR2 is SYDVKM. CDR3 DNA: TGTGCCAGCAGTCTATTAGGACTAGCGGGCGAGCAGTACTTC. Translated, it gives CASSLLGLAGEQYF.

The CDR3 nucleotides are TGTGCCAGCAGTCACCCCGGGACAACTAATGAAAAACTGTTTTTT. It yields the protein CASSHPGTTNEKLFF. The chain has TRBV28 and TRBJ1-4, with D hard to call. Deletions cut 5 bases from V and 0 bases from J, with 10 bases between. The CDR3 is made up of 15 amino acids. Germline values: CDR1 MDHEN, CDR2 SYDVKM.

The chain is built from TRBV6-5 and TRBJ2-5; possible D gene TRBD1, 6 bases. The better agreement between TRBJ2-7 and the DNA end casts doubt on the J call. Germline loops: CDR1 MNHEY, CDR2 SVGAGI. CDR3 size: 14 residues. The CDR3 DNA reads TGTGCCAGCAGTTACTCAGAACAGGGTTACGAGCAGTACTTC. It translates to CASSYSEQGYEQYF.

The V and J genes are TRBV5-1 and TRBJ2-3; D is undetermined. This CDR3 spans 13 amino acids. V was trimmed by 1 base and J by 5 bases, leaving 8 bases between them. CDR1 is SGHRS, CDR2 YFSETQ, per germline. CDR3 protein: CASSLLLGDTQYF. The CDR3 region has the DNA TGCGCCAGCAGCTTGCTTCTCGGAGATACGCAGTATTTT.

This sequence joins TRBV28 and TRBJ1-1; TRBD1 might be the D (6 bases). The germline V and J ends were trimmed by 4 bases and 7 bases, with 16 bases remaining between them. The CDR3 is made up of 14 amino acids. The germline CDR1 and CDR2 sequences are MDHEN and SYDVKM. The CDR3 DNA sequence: TGTGCCAGCAGTTCCCTACAGGGTTGGAATGAAGCTTTCTTT. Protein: CASSSLQGWNEAFF.

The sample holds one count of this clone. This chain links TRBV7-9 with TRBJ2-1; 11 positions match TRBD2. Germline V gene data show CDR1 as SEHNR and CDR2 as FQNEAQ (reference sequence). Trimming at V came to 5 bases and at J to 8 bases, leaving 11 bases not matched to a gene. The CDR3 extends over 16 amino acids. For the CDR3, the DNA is TGTGCCAGCAGCACCCGGCCTAGCGGGAGGTTCGATGAGCAGTTCTTC. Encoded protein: CASSTRPSGRFDEQFF.

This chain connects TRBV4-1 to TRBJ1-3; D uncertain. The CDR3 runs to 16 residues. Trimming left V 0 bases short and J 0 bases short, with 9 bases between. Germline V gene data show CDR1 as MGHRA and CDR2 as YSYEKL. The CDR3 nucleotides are TGCGCCAGCAGCCAAGAGTATGGACGCTCTGGAAACACCATATATTTT. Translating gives CASSQEYGRSGNTIYF.

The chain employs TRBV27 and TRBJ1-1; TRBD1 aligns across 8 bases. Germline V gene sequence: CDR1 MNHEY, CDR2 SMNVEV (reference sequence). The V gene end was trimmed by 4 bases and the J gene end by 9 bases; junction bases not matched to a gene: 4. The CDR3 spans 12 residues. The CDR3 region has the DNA TGTGCCAGCAGTTCCTCCAGGGGGCAAGCTTTCTTT. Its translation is CASSSSRGQAFF.

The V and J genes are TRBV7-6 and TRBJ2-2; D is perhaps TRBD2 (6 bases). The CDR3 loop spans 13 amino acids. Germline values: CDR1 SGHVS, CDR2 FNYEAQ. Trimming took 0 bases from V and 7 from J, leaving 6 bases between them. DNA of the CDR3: TGTGCCAGCAGCTTAGCCGGGGGCGGGGAGCTGTTTTTT. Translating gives CASSLAGGGELFF.

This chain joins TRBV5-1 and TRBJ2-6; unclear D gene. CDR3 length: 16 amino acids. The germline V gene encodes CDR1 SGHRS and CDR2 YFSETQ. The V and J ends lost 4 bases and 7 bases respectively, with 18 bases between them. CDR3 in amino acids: CASSPTGPSRANVLTF. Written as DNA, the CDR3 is TGCGCCAGCAGCCCCACCGGCCCCTCTCGCGCCAACGTCCTGACTTTC.

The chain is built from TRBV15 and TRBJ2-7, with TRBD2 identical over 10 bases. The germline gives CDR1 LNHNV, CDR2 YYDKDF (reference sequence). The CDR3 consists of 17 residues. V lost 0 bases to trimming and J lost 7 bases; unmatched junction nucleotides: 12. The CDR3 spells CATSRDWLAGARGEQYF. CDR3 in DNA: TGTGCCACCAGCAGAGATTGGCTAGCGGGAGCCCGTGGGGAGCAGTACTTC.